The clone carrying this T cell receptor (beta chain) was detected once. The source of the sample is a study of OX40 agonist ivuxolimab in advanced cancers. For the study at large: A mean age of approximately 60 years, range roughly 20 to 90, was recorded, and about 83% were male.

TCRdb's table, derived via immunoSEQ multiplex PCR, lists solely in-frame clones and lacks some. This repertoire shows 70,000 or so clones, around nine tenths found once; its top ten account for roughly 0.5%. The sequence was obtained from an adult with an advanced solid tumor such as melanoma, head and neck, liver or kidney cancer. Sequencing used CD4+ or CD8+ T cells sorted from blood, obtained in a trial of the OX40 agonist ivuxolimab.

The CDR3 is CASSLSPPETQYF. The DNA of the CDR3 is TGTGCCAGCAGCTTAAGCCCGCCGGAGACCCAGTACTTC. This chain joins TRBV7-3 and TRBJ2-5; D not resolved. Per the germline V gene, CDR1 is SGHTA and CDR2 is FQGTGA. This CDR3 has 13 residues. V was clipped by 1 base and J by 5 bases, with 8 bases between them. Full variable domain (remainder filled in from reference TRBV7-3 and TRBJ2-5): GAGVSQTPSNKVTEKGKYVELRCDPISGHTALYWYRQSLGQGPEFLIYFQGTGAADDSGLPNDRFFAVRPEGSVSTLKIQRTERGDSAVYLCASSLSPPETQYFGPGTRLLVL.